This T cell receptor beta chain was recorded in a study of cytomegalovirus exposure and HLA in healthy donors. Regarding the study as a whole: A few V segments could not be told apart, such as TRBV6-2 and TRBV6-3, and were left out. As a later analysis showed, a missense DCLRE1C variant was linked to trimming of TCR beta V- and J-genes.

The CDR3 covers 15 residues. Germline V gene lookup returns CDR1 LGHNA and CDR2 YSLEER. Trimming cost V 0 bases and J 9 bases, with 17 bases left between them. As for this clone: Its antigen is undetermined.

Both 60 Vbeta primers and 13 Jbeta primers went into the PCR. Sequencing used immunoSEQ multiplex PCR; TCRdb keeps in-frame clones, though not all of them. The table records under 200,000 clones, more than 65% of them present only once. The V call is TRBV4-3, the J call TRBJ2-5; D call uncertain. The sequence derives from a woman aged 50 to 60 in good health and CMV-seronegative. The sample consisted of PBMCs. In DNA, the CDR3 is TGCGCCAGCAGCCAAGATGCGGTTAACGTTGGCGCCCAGTACTTC. Its protein is CASSQDAVNVGAQYF.